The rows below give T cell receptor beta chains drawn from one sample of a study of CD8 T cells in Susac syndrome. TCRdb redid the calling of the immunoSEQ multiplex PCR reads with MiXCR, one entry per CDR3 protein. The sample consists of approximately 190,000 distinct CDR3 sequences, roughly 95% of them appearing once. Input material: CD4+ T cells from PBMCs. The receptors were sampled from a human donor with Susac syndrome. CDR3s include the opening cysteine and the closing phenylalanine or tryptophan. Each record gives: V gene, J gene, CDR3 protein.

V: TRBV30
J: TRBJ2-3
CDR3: CAWRDDTDTQYF

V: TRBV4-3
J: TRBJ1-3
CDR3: CASSQDPGGRNTIYF

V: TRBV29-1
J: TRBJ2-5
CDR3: CSVWTGGETQYF

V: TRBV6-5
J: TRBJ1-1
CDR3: CASSYRRGRTEAFF

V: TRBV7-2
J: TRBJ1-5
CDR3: CASSLNQGVQPQHF

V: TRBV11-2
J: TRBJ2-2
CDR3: CASSLGTGHTGELFF

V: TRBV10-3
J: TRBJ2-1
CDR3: CAIGRRERQTDEQFF

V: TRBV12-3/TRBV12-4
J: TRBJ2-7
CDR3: CASSLLQGSEQYF

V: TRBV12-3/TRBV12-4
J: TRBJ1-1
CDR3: CASSLGGHTEAFF

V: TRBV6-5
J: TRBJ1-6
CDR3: CASSRTGPEYSPLHF

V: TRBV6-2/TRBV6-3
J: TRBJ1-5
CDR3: CASKREGLGAQPQHF

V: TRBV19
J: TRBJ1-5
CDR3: CASKARTGGLGNQPQHF

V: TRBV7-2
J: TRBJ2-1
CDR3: CASSHEYNEQFF

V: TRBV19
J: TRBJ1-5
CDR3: CASKVDRNQPQHF

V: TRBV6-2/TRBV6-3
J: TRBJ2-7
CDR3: CASSSHGQGYEQYF

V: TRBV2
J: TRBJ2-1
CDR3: CASIGLAGRNEQFF

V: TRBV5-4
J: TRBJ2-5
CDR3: CATHRAASGSQETQYF

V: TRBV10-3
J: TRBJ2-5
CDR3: CATRGTSGVSVRQETQYF

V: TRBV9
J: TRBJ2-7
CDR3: CASSVGTSGSYEQYF

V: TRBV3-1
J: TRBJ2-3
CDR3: CASRGRLSTDTQYF

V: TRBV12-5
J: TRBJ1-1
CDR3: CASGLVSGMNTEAFF

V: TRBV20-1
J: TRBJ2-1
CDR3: CSARNAGAHNEQFF

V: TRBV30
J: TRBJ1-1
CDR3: CAWVAVSIVSPRVAFF

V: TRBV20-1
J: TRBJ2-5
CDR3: CSATPLWAGGRETQYF

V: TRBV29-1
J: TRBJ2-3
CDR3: CSVGITDTQYF

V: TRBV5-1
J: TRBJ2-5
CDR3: CASSSSLGGGGAQETQYF

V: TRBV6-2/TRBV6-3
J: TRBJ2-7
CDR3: CASRTGKREQYF

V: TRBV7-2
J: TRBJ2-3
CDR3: CASSSRQQADTQYF